These T cell receptor beta chains were read from a single sample in a study of shared clonotypes between healthy human individuals. Some clones are missing from TCRdb's copy, which holds only in-frame ones; the method was immunoSEQ multiplex PCR. The table has 1,500,000 or so clones, 95% to 97% seen once. The sequenced material came from naive CD4+ T cells sorted from blood. The receptors derive from a man aged 30 to 45 in good health. CDR3s include the opening cysteine and the closing phenylalanine or tryptophan. The D gene is left open where the match is weak. The size field is filled for only some rows; it gives once, few, many or a size class.

d_gene: TRBD1
abundance: -
v_gene: TRBV28
j_gene: TRBJ2-2
CDR3nt: TGTGCCAGCAGTTCTTACCGGTACAGGGGGACCGGGGAGCTGTTTTTT
CDR3aa: CASSSYRYRGTGELFF

d_gene: -
abundance: -
v_gene: TRBV11-2
j_gene: TRBJ2-7
CDR3nt: TGTGCCAGCAGCTTAACACTAGCCAGAGGGTATGAGCAGTACTTC
CDR3aa: CASSLTLARGYEQYF

d_gene: -
abundance: -
v_gene: TRBV2
j_gene: TRBJ1-3
CDR3nt: TGTGCCAGCAGTGAAGGGGGCTCTGGAAACACCATATATTTT
CDR3aa: CASSEGGSGNTIYF

d_gene: TRBD2
abundance: -
v_gene: TRBV11-1
j_gene: TRBJ2-7
CDR3nt: TGTGCCAGCAGCCCTGGGACTAGCGGGAGAAACGAGCAGTACTTC
CDR3aa: CASSPGTSGRNEQYF

d_gene: TRBD2
abundance: -
v_gene: TRBV2
j_gene: TRBJ2-1
CDR3nt: TGTGCCAGCATGCGGGTTGGTCTAGCGGGAGATGAGCAGTTCTTC
CDR3aa: CASMRVGLAGDEQFF

d_gene: -
abundance: -
v_gene: TRBV15
j_gene: TRBJ2-7
CDR3nt: TGTGCCACCAGCAGAGATCAACTAAGTTCTACCTACGAGCAGTACTTC
CDR3aa: CATSRDQLSSTYEQYF

d_gene: -
abundance: -
v_gene: TRBV11-2
j_gene: TRBJ1-2
CDR3nt: TGTGCCAGCAGCCTAATCAGAGGAGTCAGGAATGGCTACACCTTC
CDR3aa: CASSLIRGVRNGYTF

d_gene: -
abundance: -
v_gene: TRBV9
j_gene: TRBJ2-1
CDR3nt: TGTGCCAGCAGCGTAGGAAACAGGGAAATTTGGGAGCAGTTCTTC
CDR3aa: CASSVGNREIWEQFF

d_gene: -
abundance: -
v_gene: TRBV9
j_gene: TRBJ1-1
CDR3nt: TGTGCCAGCAGCCTAAGTGATCAGGGGCGGGCTGAAGCTTTCTTT
CDR3aa: CASSLSDQGRAEAFF

d_gene: -
abundance: once
v_gene: TRBV11-2
j_gene: TRBJ1-4
CDR3nt: TGTGCCAGCAGCTTAGAGGCGCGGCAGCTGTTTCCTGAAAAACTGTTTTTT
CDR3aa: CASSLEARQLFPEKLFF

d_gene: -
abundance: -
v_gene: TRBV27
j_gene: TRBJ2-3
CDR3nt: TGTGCCAGCAGTTTTTTGGGGTCAGATACGCAGTATTTT
CDR3aa: CASSFLGSDTQYF

d_gene: TRBD1
abundance: -
v_gene: TRBV28
j_gene: TRBJ1-2
CDR3nt: TGTGCCAGCAGTTTAGGGACAGGGGGCAACTATGGCTACACCTTC
CDR3aa: CASSLGTGGNYGYTF

d_gene: -
abundance: -
v_gene: TRBV7-2
j_gene: TRBJ2-2
CDR3nt: TGTGCCAGCAGCTTACTCTCGGGGATCAACACCGGGGAGCTGTTTTTT
CDR3aa: CASSLLSGINTGELFF

d_gene: -
abundance: -
v_gene: TRBV18
j_gene: TRBJ1-3
CDR3nt: TGTGCCAGCTCACCGCAGGGGTCTGGAAACACCATATATTTT
CDR3aa: CASSPQGSGNTIYF